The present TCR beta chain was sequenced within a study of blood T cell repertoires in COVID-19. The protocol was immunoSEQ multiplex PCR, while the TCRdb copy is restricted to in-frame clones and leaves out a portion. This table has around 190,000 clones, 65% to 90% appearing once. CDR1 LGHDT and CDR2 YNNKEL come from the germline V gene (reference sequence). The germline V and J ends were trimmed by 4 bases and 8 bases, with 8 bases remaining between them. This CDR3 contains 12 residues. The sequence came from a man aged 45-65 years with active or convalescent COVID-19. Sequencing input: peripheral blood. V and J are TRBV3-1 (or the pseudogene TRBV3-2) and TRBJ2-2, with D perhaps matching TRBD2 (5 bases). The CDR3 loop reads CASSRGRGELFF. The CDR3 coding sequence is TGTGCCAGCAGCCGAGGGCGGGGGGAGCTGTTTTTT.